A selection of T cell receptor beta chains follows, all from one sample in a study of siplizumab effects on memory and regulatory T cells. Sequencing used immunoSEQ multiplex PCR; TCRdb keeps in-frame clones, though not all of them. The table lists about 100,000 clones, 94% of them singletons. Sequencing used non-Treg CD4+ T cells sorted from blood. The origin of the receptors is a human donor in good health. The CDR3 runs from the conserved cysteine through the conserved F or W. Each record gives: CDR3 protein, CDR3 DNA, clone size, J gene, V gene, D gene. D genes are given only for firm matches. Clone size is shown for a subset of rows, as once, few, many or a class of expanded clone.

CDR3: CASSEGDITDTQYF
DNA: TGTGCCAGCAGTGAAGGGGACATCACAGATACGCAGTATTTT
size: -
J: TRBJ2-3
V: TRBV2
D: -

CDR3: CASSLDGVNYGYTF
DNA: TGTGCCAGCAGCTTAGACGGGGTTAACTATGGCTACACCTTC
size: once
J: TRBJ1-2
V: TRBV7-6
D: -

CDR3: CAWRGRTYEQYF
DNA: TGTGCCTGGAGAGGGAGAACCTACGAGCAGTACTTC
size: -
J: TRBJ2-7
V: TRBV30
D: -

CDR3: CASSRLADNTGELFF
DNA: TGTGCCAGTAGTCGACTAGCGGACAACACCGGGGAGCTGTTTTTT
size: -
J: TRBJ2-2
V: TRBV19
D: TRBD2

CDR3: CASQLLRTDTQYF
DNA: TGTGCCAGCCAGCTTCTTCGCACAGATACGCAGTATTTT
size: -
J: TRBJ2-3
V: TRBV6-1
D: -

CDR3: CASRSAGTTGGYTF
DNA: TGTGCCAGCAGGTCAGCGGGGACAACGGGTGGCTACACCTTC
size: -
J: TRBJ1-2
V: TRBV25-1
D: -

CDR3: CASSDHQGAQVAEAFF
DNA: TGTGCCAGCAGTGACCATCAGGGGGCGCAGGTAGCGGAAGCTTTCTTT
size: -
J: TRBJ1-1
V: TRBV6-1
D: TRBD1

CDR3: CASSIGTAPTYEQYF
DNA: TGTGCCAGTAGTATCGGGACTGCGCCTACCTACGAGCAGTACTTC
size: -
J: TRBJ2-7
V: TRBV19
D: -

CDR3: CASSAGGGEQYF
DNA: TGTGCCAGCAGCGCAGGGGGCGGGGAGCAGTACTTC
size: once
J: TRBJ2-7
V: TRBV7-3
D: TRBD1

CDR3: CSVERTSPDTQYF
DNA: TGCAGCGTTGAGAGAACTAGCCCAGATACGCAGTATTTT
size: -
J: TRBJ2-3
V: TRBV29-1
D: -

CDR3: CASSLAGGASTDTQYF
DNA: TGCGCCAGCAGCTTGGCCGGCGGGGCTAGCACAGATACGCAGTATTTT
size: -
J: TRBJ2-3
V: TRBV5-1
D: -

CDR3: CAEGRYTDTQYF
DNA: TGTGCCGAAGGAAGATACACAGATACGCAGTATTTT
size: -
J: TRBJ2-3
V: TRBV5-8
D: -

CDR3: CASSQVRTDTQYF
DNA: TGCGCCAGCAGCCAAGTACGTACAGATACGCAGTATTTT
size: -
J: TRBJ2-3
V: TRBV4-1
D: -

CDR3: CASSLYGGAAFF
DNA: TGTGCCAGCAGTTTATATGGGGGAGCCGCTTTCTTT
size: once
J: TRBJ1-1
V: TRBV28
D: -

CDR3: CASSSRGLAGAGGELFF
DNA: TGTGCCAGCAGCTCAAGAGGACTAGCGGGAGCCGGCGGGGAGCTGTTTTTT
size: -
J: TRBJ2-2
V: TRBV7-3
D: TRBD2

CDR3: CASSPVEGQQYF
DNA: TGTGCCAGCTCACCAGTTGAGGGTCAGCAGTACTTC
size: -
J: TRBJ2-7
V: TRBV18
D: -

CDR3: CASSQHRGFFNTEAFF
DNA: TGCGCCAGCAGCCAACACAGGGGGTTCTTTAACACTGAAGCTTTCTTT
size: once
J: TRBJ1-1
V: TRBV4-1
D: TRBD1

CDR3: CASYRRGGYTF
DNA: TGTGCCAGCTACCGGCGGGGAGGCTACACCTTC
size: -
J: TRBJ1-2
V: TRBV19
D: -

CDR3: CASSLAKRTANYGYTF
DNA: TGTGCCAGCAGCTTGGCCAAGAGGACCGCTAACTATGGCTACACCTTC
size: -
J: TRBJ1-2
V: TRBV5-4
D: -

CDR3: CASSPIGSSYEQYF
DNA: TGTGCCAGCAGCCCAATCGGGAGCTCCTACGAGCAGTACTTC
size: -
J: TRBJ2-7
V: TRBV9
D: -

CDR3: CASSLGRQGANEKLFF
DNA: TGTGCCAGCAGCTTAGGACGGCAGGGAGCTAATGAAAAACTGTTTTTT
size: -
J: TRBJ1-4
V: TRBV7-9
D: -

CDR3: CASSFLHEQFF
DNA: TGTGCCAGCAGTTTTTTGCATGAGCAGTTCTTC
size: -
J: TRBJ2-1
V: TRBV28
D: -

CDR3: CASWGGGQPQHF
DNA: TGTGCCAGTTGGGGGGGTGGCCAGCCCCAGCATTTT
size: -
J: TRBJ1-5
V: TRBV19
D: -

CDR3: CASTQDRGSYEQFF
DNA: TGTGCCAGTACCCAGGACAGGGGATCGTATGAGCAGTTCTTC
size: -
J: TRBJ2-1
V: TRBV19
D: TRBD1

CDR3: CASRSGQRDQPQHF
DNA: TGTGCCAGCAGGTCGGGACAGAGGGATCAGCCCCAGCATTTT
size: -
J: TRBJ1-5
V: TRBV6-5
D: TRBD1

CDR3: CASSHYGTGSSYEQYF
DNA: TGTGCCAGCAGCCATTATGGAACAGGAAGCTCCTACGAGCAGTACTTC
size: -
J: TRBJ2-7
V: TRBV14
D: -

CDR3: CASSLVRYRDVPETQYF
DNA: TGCGCCAGCAGCTTGGTTCGTTATAGGGACGTTCCAGAGACCCAGTACTTC
size: -
J: TRBJ2-5
V: TRBV5-1
D: -

CDR3: CASSLEGRGATYEQYF
DNA: TGTGCCAGCAGCTTAGAGGGACGGGGGGCGACCTACGAGCAGTACTTC
size: -
J: TRBJ2-7
V: TRBV7-8
D: -

CDR3: CASSRNSGKETQYF
DNA: TGTGCCAGTAGTAGAAATAGCGGGAAAGAGACCCAGTACTTC
size: -
J: TRBJ2-5
V: TRBV19
D: TRBD2

CDR3: CASSYDIGETQYF
DNA: TGTGCCAGCAGTTACGACATAGGAGAGACCCAGTACTTC
size: few
J: TRBJ2-5
V: TRBV6-5
D: -

CDR3: CSVDAGGTDTQYF
DNA: TGCAGCGTTGACGCGGGAGGCACAGATACGCAGTATTTT
size: once
J: TRBJ2-3
V: TRBV29-1
D: TRBD2

CDR3: CAGRGRYLSLEQYF
DNA: TGTGCCGGAAGAGGACGGTACTTATCCCTTGAGCAGTACTTC
size: -
J: TRBJ2-7
V: TRBV2
D: -

CDR3: CASSQVPVVGTANYGYTF
DNA: TGCGCCAGCAGCCAAGTCCCGGTCGTGGGAACGGCTAACTATGGCTACACCTTC
size: -
J: TRBJ1-2
V: TRBV4-1
D: -

CDR3: CASGSEATNEKLFF
DNA: TGTGCTAGTGGTTCAGAGGCAACTAATGAAAAACTGTTTTTT
size: -
J: TRBJ1-4
V: TRBV12-5
D: -

CDR3: CATSRGQFIGTGTDTQYF
DNA: TGTGCCACCAGCAGAGGTCAATTCATAGGGACAGGGACAGATACGCAGTATTTT
size: -
J: TRBJ2-3
V: TRBV15
D: TRBD1

CDR3: CATSRDTFGSYNSPLHF
DNA: TGTGCCACCAGCAGAGATACCTTTGGCTCCTATAATTCACCCCTCCACTTT
size: -
J: TRBJ1-6
V: TRBV15
D: -

CDR3: CATQNGQGSYEQYF
DNA: TGTGCCACACAAAACGGACAGGGGTCCTACGAGCAGTACTTC
size: -
J: TRBJ2-7
V: TRBV28
D: TRBD1

CDR3: CASRLDGNQPQHF
DNA: TGTGCCAGCAGACTGGACGGCAATCAGCCCCAGCATTTT
size: -
J: TRBJ1-5
V: TRBV6-6
D: -

CDR3: CASSPWISENIQYF
DNA: TGCGCCAGCAGCCCGTGGATTAGTGAAAACATTCAGTACTTC
size: -
J: TRBJ2-4
V: TRBV4-1
D: -

CDR3: CASSQPTGGTVF
DNA: TGTGCCAGCAGCCAACCCACTGGGGGTACAGTCTTC
size: -
J: TRBJ1-2
V: TRBV16
D: -

CDR3: CASSPRQNTGELFF
DNA: TGTGCCAGCTCACCACGACAGAACACCGGGGAGCTGTTTTTT
size: few
J: TRBJ2-2
V: TRBV18
D: -

CDR3: CASSFDPDSVSGANVLTF
DNA: TGTGCCAGCAGCTTCGACCCAGACTCAGTTTCTGGGGCCAACGTCCTGACTTTC
size: once
J: TRBJ2-6
V: TRBV7-8
D: -

CDR3: CASSVTSGTYNEQFF
DNA: TGTGCCAGCAGTGTGACTAGCGGGACCTACAATGAGCAGTTCTTC
size: once
J: TRBJ2-1
V: TRBV27
D: TRBD2

CDR3: CASRLYREAFF
DNA: TGTGCCAGCAGATTGTACAGAGAAGCTTTCTTT
size: -
J: TRBJ1-1
V: TRBV25-1
D: -

CDR3: CASKITSGRSDAQYF
DNA: TGTGCCAGCAAGATCACTAGCGGGAGGTCAGATGCGCAGTATTTT
size: -
J: TRBJ2-3
V: TRBV2
D: TRBD2

CDR3: CASGFIGWNTEAFF
DNA: TGTGCTAGTGGTTTTATAGGGTGGAACACTGAAGCTTTCTTT
size: -
J: TRBJ1-1
V: TRBV12-5
D: -

CDR3: CASSLVAGGWTDTQYF
DNA: TGTGCCAGCAGCTTAGTTGCGGGAGGGTGGACAGATACGCAGTATTTT
size: -
J: TRBJ2-3
V: TRBV11-2
D: TRBD2

CDR3: CASSNFRDRGPQPQHF
DNA: TGTGCCAGTAGTAACTTCCGGGACAGGGGTCCTCAGCCCCAGCATTTT
size: -
J: TRBJ1-5
V: TRBV19
D: TRBD1

CDR3: CASSLTVTTGELFF
DNA: TGTGCCAGCAGCTTAACGGTTACCACCGGGGAGCTGTTTTTT
size: -
J: TRBJ2-2
V: TRBV7-3
D: -

CDR3: CASSGRDFFSTDTQYF
DNA: TGTGCCAGCAGTGGCCGGGACTTCTTTAGCACAGATACGCAGTATTTT
size: -
J: TRBJ2-3
V: TRBV2
D: -

CDR3: CASSTGARSYEQFF
DNA: TGTGCCAGTAGTACAGGGGCGAGGAGCTATGAGCAGTTCTTC
size: -
J: TRBJ2-1
V: TRBV19
D: -

CDR3: CASRKKRTGDYGYTF
DNA: TGTGCCAGCAGAAAGAAACGGACAGGGGACTATGGCTACACCTTC
size: -
J: TRBJ1-2
V: TRBV6-5
D: TRBD1